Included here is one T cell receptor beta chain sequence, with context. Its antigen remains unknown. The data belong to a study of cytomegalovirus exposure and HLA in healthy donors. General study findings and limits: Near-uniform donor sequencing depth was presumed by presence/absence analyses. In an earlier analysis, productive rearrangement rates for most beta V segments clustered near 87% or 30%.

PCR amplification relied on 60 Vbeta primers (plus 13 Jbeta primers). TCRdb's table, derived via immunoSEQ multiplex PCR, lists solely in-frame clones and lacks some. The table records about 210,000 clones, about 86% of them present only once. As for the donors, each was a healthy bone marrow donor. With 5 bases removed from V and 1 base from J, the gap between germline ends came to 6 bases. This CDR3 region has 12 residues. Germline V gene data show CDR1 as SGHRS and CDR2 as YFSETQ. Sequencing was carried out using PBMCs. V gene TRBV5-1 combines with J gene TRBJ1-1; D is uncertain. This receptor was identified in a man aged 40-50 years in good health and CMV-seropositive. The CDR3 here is CASRYRNTEAFF. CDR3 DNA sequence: TGCGCCAGCAGATACAGGAACACTGAAGCTTTCTTT.